This record looks at one T cell receptor beta chain sequence and its context. No antigen is known for it. The sample originates from a study of T cell responses to AZD1222 COVID-19 vaccine. Only in-frame clones appear in the TCRdb table, and some are missing; sequencing was by immunoSEQ multiplex PCR. The table lists approximately 120,000 clones, roughly 90% of them singletons. Study-wide results and caveats: After two AZD1222 doses, spike-specific TCR breadth and depth rose versus day 0. Epitopes outside B.1.351 and B.1.1.7 mutated regions reportedly drew nearly half of spike TCRs. Donors in the cohort were predominantly white British and more often female, and clonal diversity was possibly underestimated. Baseline serology detected seropositivity in only a handful of AZD1222 recipients.

The source is an adult in good health. The sample was peripheral blood, taken on day 0 of AZD1222 vaccination.

The CDR3: CASSQGTSGRAEETQYF. The CDR3 coding sequence is TGTGCCAGCAGCCAAGGGACTAGCGGGAGGGCCGAAGAGACCCAGTACTTC. V gene TRBV4-2 combines with J gene TRBJ2-5, with TRBD2 matching 15 bases. The ends lost 1 base at V and 3 bases at J; junction bases unmatched: 3. The CDR3 extends over 17 amino acids. CDR1 and CDR2 (germline): LGHNA, YNFKEQ.